This T cell receptor beta chain is from a study of shared clonotypes between healthy human individuals. About the study: A couple of women and a few men aged 18 to 49 served as donors.

This CDR3 spans 15 amino acids. Deletions cut 1 base from V and 3 bases from J, with 13 bases between. Germline lookup yields CDR1 MDHEN and CDR2 SYDVKM. Replicate PCRs run on unsorted PBMC used around 0.3 ug DNA, which was approximately 30,000 T cell genomes. The repertoire was sequenced with immunoSEQ multiplex PCR; TCRdb's copy has only in-frame clones and lacks some. The sample contains some 470,000 clones, 76% of which appear only once. Study findings and constraints: Researchers sampled only blood; tissue repertoires likely differ. Sequencing depth was predicted to influence how clonotypes are shared among donors.

This clone has just a few counts. Its antigen is as yet unknown. Distinct nucleotide sequences in the sample also encode this CDR3. The specimen sequenced was PBMCs. The rearrangement joins TRBV28 to TRBJ2-7; a possible D gene is TRBD1 (5 bases). This clonotype was obtained from a woman aged 35 to 49 in good health. Some clones in this sample may be carry-over from other donors' samples. CDR3 DNA sequence: TGTGCCAGCAGTTTATCAGGGCAGGGTATCTACGAGCAGTACTTC. Translation gives CASSLSGQGIYEQYF.